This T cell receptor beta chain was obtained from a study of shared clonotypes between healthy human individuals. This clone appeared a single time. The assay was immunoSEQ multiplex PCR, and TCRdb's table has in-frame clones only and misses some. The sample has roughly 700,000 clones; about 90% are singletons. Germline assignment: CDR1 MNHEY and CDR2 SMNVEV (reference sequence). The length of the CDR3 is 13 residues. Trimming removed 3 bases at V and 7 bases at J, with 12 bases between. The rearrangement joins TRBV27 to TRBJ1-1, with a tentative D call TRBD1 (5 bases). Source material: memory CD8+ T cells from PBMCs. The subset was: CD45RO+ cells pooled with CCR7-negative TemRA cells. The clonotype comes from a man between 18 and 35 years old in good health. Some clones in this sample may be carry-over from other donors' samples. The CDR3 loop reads CASSFGARNEAFF. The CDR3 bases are TGTGCCAGCAGTTTTGGGGCGAGGAATGAAGCTTTCTTT.